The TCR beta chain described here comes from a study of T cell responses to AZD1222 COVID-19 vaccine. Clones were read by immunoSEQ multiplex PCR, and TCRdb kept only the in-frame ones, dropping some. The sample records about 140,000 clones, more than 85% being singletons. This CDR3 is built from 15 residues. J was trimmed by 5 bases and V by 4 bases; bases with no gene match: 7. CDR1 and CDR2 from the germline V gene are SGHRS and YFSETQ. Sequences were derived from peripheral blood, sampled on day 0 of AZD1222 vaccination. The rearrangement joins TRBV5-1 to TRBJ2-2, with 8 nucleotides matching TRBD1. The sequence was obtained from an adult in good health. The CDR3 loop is CASSPGQVGTGELFF. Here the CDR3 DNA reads TGCGCCAGCAGCCCGGGACAGGTTGGGACCGGGGAGCTGTTTTTT.